The rows below give T cell receptor beta chains drawn from one sample of a study of OX40 agonist ivuxolimab in advanced cancers. Clones were read by immunoSEQ multiplex PCR, and TCRdb kept only the in-frame ones, dropping some. The top ten clones hold around 0.8% of a sample with 90,000 to 100,000 clones, 70% to 90% of them seen once. The source was CD4+ or CD8+ T cells sorted from blood, collected in a trial of the OX40 agonist ivuxolimab. The receptors come from an adult with an advanced solid tumor such as melanoma, head and neck, liver or kidney cancer. Both conserved end residues are part of each CDR3. The D gene is left open where the match is weak. Rows may omit the clone size; those that give it use once, few, many or a size class.

d_gene,abundance,v_gene,j_gene,CDR3aa,CDR3nt
-,-,TRBV7-9,TRBJ1-2,CASSSQTGGYTF,TGTGCCAGCAGCTCCCAGACAGGTGGCTACACCTTC
TRBD1,-,TRBV10-1,TRBJ1-5,CASSEPQGAGPQHF,TGCGCCAGCAGTGAACCACAGGGGGCTGGGCCCCAGCATTTT
-,-,TRBV6-5,TRBJ1-2,CASSFSSPRGGGYTF,TGTGCCAGCAGTTTCTCCTCTCCCAGGGGAGGAGGCTACACCTTC
-,-,TRBV6-6,TRBJ1-2,CASSYLQGAGYGYTF,TGTGCCAGCAGTTATTTGCAGGGTGCGGGCTATGGCTACACCTTC
TRBD1,-,TRBV7-9,TRBJ2-2,CATNFGQGTPGELFF,TGTGCCACCAACTTTGGACAGGGAACCCCCGGGGAGCTGTTTTTT
TRBD2,-,TRBV30,TRBJ2-1,CAWSQFGGGRDTQGEQFF,TGTGCCTGGAGTCAATTCGGGGGCGGGAGGGATACCCAGGGGGAGCAGTTCTTC
-,-,TRBV13,TRBJ1-2,CASSLGTYGYTF,TGTGCCAGCAGCTTAGGGACCTATGGCTACACCTTC
-,-,TRBV6-1,TRBJ2-1,CASNRDPLNEQFF,TGTGCCAGCAACCGGGACCCCCTCAATGAGCAGTTCTTC
-,-,TRBV4-1,TRBJ1-5,CASSSLGRGSYQPQHF,TGCGCCAGCAGTTCCTTGGGCAGGGGAAGTTACCAGCCCCAGCATTTT
TRBD2,-,TRBV10-3,TRBJ2-1,CAISGTSGIGEQFF,TGTGCCATCAGCGGGACTAGCGGGATTGGTGAGCAGTTCTTC
-,-,TRBV27,TRBJ2-1,CASSLRPPPLLVGEQFF,TGTGCCAGCAGTTTACGTCCTCCACCCCTGCTGGTAGGGGAGCAGTTCTTC
-,-,TRBV19,TRBJ1-4,CASSRHATNEKLFF,TGTGCCAGTAGTAGGCATGCAACTAATGAAAAACTGTTTTTT
-,-,TRBV5-1,TRBJ2-1,CASSLDGTSYNEQFF,TGCGCCAGCAGCTTGGACGGGACTTCCTACAATGAGCAGTTCTTC
-,-,TRBV9,TRBJ2-2,CASNTGTSKNTGELFF,TGTGCCAGCAATACAGGGACTTCCAAGAACACCGGGGAGCTGTTTTTT
-,few,TRBV27,TRBJ1-2,CASSSRPDLYGYTF,TGTGCCAGCAGTTCCCGACCCGACCTCTATGGCTACACCTTC
-,few,TRBV6-5,TRBJ1-5,CASSYSWGGNQPQHF,TGTGCCAGCAGTTACTCGTGGGGAGGCAATCAGCCCCAGCATTTT
-,-,TRBV5-1,TRBJ1-2,CASSFSTDSSGYTF,TGCGCCAGCAGCTTTAGTACAGATTCATCTGGCTACACCTTC
-,-,TRBV5-8,TRBJ1-5,CASSYGGGNQPQHF,TGTGCCAGCAGCTATGGAGGAGGCAATCAGCCCCAGCATTTT
TRBD2,once,TRBV6-1,TRBJ2-3,CASSELAGVTDTQYF,TGTGCCAGCAGTGAGCTAGCGGGAGTCACAGATACGCAGTATTTT
TRBD2,-,TRBV7-2,TRBJ2-1,CASSLVRLAVYNEQFF,TGTGCCAGCAGCTTAGTCCGGCTAGCGGTCTACAATGAGCAGTTCTTC
-,-,TRBV7-9,TRBJ1-6,CASSPGPHNSPLHF,TGTGCCAGCAGCCCCGGGCCGCATAATTCACCCCTCCACTTT
TRBD2,-,TRBV29-1,TRBJ2-5,CSASTSGRQETQYF,TGCAGCGCTTCCACTAGCGGGAGACAGGAGACCCAGTACTTC
-,many,TRBV6-1,TRBJ2-7,CASSVSITDSYEQYF,TGTGCCAGCAGCGTTTCAATTACGGACAGCTACGAGCAGTACTTC
TRBD1,-,TRBV5-1,TRBJ1-2,CASSIGQGAGGYTF,TGCGCCAGCAGCATTGGACAGGGGGCTGGGGGCTACACCTTC
TRBD1,once,TRBV9,TRBJ2-1,CASSLQGVQFNEQFF,TGTGCCAGCAGCCTACAGGGGGTCCAATTCAATGAGCAGTTCTTC
-,-,TRBV7-7,TRBJ2-1,CASSSDSYNEQFF,TGTGCCAGCAGCTCGGACTCTTACAATGAGCAGTTCTTC
TRBD1,-,TRBV28,TRBJ1-3,CASSSTGTVSGNTIYF,TGTGCCAGCAGTTCGACGGGGACAGTCTCTGGAAACACCATATATTTT
-,-,TRBV5-6,TRBJ1-2,CASSLAGGRGNYGYTF,TGTGCCAGCAGCTTGGCCGGGGGGAGGGGCAACTATGGCTACACCTTC
-,-,TRBV5-1,TRBJ1-4,CASSFGGTNNEKLFF,TGCGCCAGCAGCTTCGGAGGGACCAATAATGAAAAACTGTTTTTT
TRBD1,-,TRBV18,TRBJ2-7,CASSPPDRAGEQYF,TGTGCCAGCTCACCTCCTGACAGGGCTGGCGAGCAGTACTTC
-,-,TRBV9,TRBJ2-3,CASSVGTGISTDTQYF,TGTGCCAGCAGCGTCGGGACGGGCATTAGCACAGATACGCAGTATTTT
TRBD1,-,TRBV5-4,TRBJ1-1,CASSRNRGRSAEAFF,TGTGCCAGCAGCCGTAACAGGGGGCGCAGCGCTGAAGCTTTCTTT
-,-,TRBV9,TRBJ1-1,CASSVYRGGPRTEAFF,TGTGCCAGCAGCGTATATAGGGGGGGCCCACGCACTGAAGCTTTCTTT
-,-,TRBV30,TRBJ2-3,CAWKPETSGDTQYF,TGTGCCTGGAAACCAGAGACTAGTGGAGATACGCAGTATTTT
-,-,TRBV19,TRBJ1-5,CASSGQTNQPQHF,TGTGCCAGTAGTGGGCAGACTAATCAGCCCCAGCATTTT
TRBD1,-,TRBV7-2,TRBJ1-4,CASSLGGQANEKLFF,TGTGCCAGCAGCCTGGGGGGACAGGCTAATGAAAAACTGTTTTTT
TRBD1,-,TRBV2,TRBJ2-7,CASGQGAYEQYF,TGTGCCAGCGGACAGGGGGCTTATGAGCAGTACTTC
-,-,TRBV7-3,TRBJ2-1,CASSFQQGEQFF,TGTGCCAGCAGCTTCCAGCAGGGTGAGCAGTTCTTC
-,once,TRBV5-1,TRBJ2-1,CASSLASPIQNEQFF,TGCGCCAGCAGCTTGGCCTCCCCAATACAGAATGAGCAGTTCTTC
TRBD1,-,TRBV5-1,TRBJ1-2,CASSPWSGGFSYGYTF,TGCGCCAGCAGCCCGTGGTCAGGGGGCTTTTCATATGGCTACACCTTC
-,-,TRBV7-6,TRBJ2-3,CASSRSSFTDTQYF,TGTGCCAGCAGCCGCTCAAGTTTCACAGATACGCAGTATTTT
-,-,TRBV6-6,TRBJ1-1,CASSYSSGDTEAFF,TGTGCCAGCAGTTACTCCTCAGGGGACACTGAAGCTTTCTTT
-,few,TRBV19,TRBJ1-1,CASSIIQGSLTEAFF,TGTGCCAGTAGTATTATTCAGGGGTCTTTGACTGAAGCTTTCTTT
-,-,TRBV6-5,TRBJ2-3,CASSPDRPQTDTQYF,TGTGCCAGCAGTCCCGACAGGCCGCAAACAGATACGCAGTATTTT
TRBD1,-,TRBV7-2,TRBJ1-2,CASSLGQGGVGGYTF,TGTGCCAGCAGCTTAGGACAGGGCGGGGTAGGCGGCTACACCTTC
-,few,TRBV29-1,TRBJ1-1,CSVDMVFENTEAFF,TGCAGCGTTGATATGGTTTTTGAGAACACTGAAGCTTTCTTT
TRBD2,-,TRBV4-3,TRBJ2-4,CASSQVPRGVQYF,TGCGCCAGCAGCCAAGTTCCGCGGGGGGTTCAGTACTTC
-,-,TRBV12-2,TRBJ1-1,CASRSKSDSGGTEAFF,TGTGCAAGTCGCTCCAAGAGCGACTCCGGGGGAACTGAAGCTTTCTTT
-,-,TRBV10-1,TRBJ2-2,CASSEAPSLGYLFPANTGELFF,TGCGCCAGCAGTGAGGCGCCCTCTCTGGGTTACCTTTTTCCCGCGAACACCGGGGAGCTGTTTTTT
-,few,TRBV28,TRBJ2-5,CASRKVTGETQYF,TGTGCCAGCAGAAAAGTAACAGGAGAGACCCAGTACTTC
-,-,TRBV6-6,TRBJ2-3,CASSSGWDTQYF,TGTGCCAGCAGCAGCGGTTGGGATACGCAGTATTTT
-,-,TRBV6-6,TRBJ1-3,CASSSTRIRNTIYF,TGTGCCAGCAGTTCGACACGAATAAGAAACACCATATATTTT
TRBD2,-,TRBV29-1,TRBJ2-7,CSVARGAGAREQYF,TGCAGCGTTGCGCGGGGAGCGGGAGCACGCGAGCAGTACTTC
TRBD1,-,TRBV7-9,TRBJ1-1,CASSPLRDREVAFF,TGTGCCAGCAGCCCCCTCCGGGACAGGGAGGTAGCTTTCTTT
-,-,TRBV5-1,TRBJ1-1,CASSPFTGMNTEAFF,TGCGCCAGCAGCCCCTTCACAGGTATGAACACTGAAGCTTTCTTT